This TCR beta chain was found in a study of cytomegalovirus exposure and HLA in healthy donors. Study-level background: There were 65 million to 85 million unique TCRs (from HLA-typed donors) in an early data release.

This CDR3 has 15 amino acids. V lost 3 bases to trimming and J lost 0 bases, with 9 bases between them. Per germline, CDR1 SGDLS and CDR2 YYNGEE. With 60 Vbeta and 13 Jbeta primers, the PCR was carried out. The protocol was immunoSEQ multiplex PCR, while the TCRdb copy is restricted to in-frame clones and leaves out a portion. The sample holds 110,000 to 150,000 clones, about 75% seen once. Sequenced sample: PBMCs. The receptor was isolated from a man in his 60s in good health and CMV-seronegative. This chain joins TRBV9 and TRBJ2-2, with D maybe TRBD1 (6 bases). CDR3 DNA sequence: TGTGCCAGCAGCGAAAGGGGGACGAACACCGGGGAGCTGTTTTTT. This gives the protein CASSERGTNTGELFF.